A selection of T cell receptor beta chains follows, all from one sample in a study of CD8+CD57+ T cells in acquired aplastic anemia. From the reads, TCRdb called clonotypes with MiXCR, one entry per CDR3 protein. The data show some 220,000 distinct CDR3 sequences, about 37% seen once. The sequencing input was sorted CD4+, CD8+, or CD8+CD57+ T cells (not recorded which) from PBMCs. These receptors were collected from a human donor in good health, serving as a control. The CDR3 runs from the conserved cysteine through the conserved F or W. D genes are given only for firm matches. Size is stated for part of the rows, as once, few or many counts, or as a class when the clone is expanded.

cdr3_length: 16; j_call: TRBJ1-2; v_call: TRBV4-1; clone_size: many; d_call: NA; cdr3_nt: TGCGCCAGCAGCCAACCGGGTGGAAAGGTCGAAAATGGCTACACCTTC; cdr3_aa: CASSQPGGKVENGYTF
cdr3_length: 17; j_call: TRBJ1-1; v_call: TRBV2; clone_size: many; d_call: TRBD1; cdr3_nt: TGTGCCAGCAGTGAAGGGTCGCAGGGGGCGGGAGGGACTGAAGCTTTCTTT; cdr3_aa: CASSEGSQGAGGTEAFF
cdr3_length: 14; j_call: TRBJ1-2; v_call: TRBV19; clone_size: many; d_call: NA; cdr3_nt: TGTGCCAGTAGTACCCCGACGGGAAACTATGGCTACACCTTC; cdr3_aa: CASSTPTGNYGYTF
cdr3_length: 14; j_call: TRBJ1-4; v_call: TRBV7-9; clone_size: few; d_call: NA; cdr3_nt: TGTGCCAGCAGCCAAGAGACGGGAATTGAAAAACTGTTTTTT; cdr3_aa: CASSQETGIEKLFF
cdr3_length: 15; j_call: TRBJ2-1; v_call: TRBV29-1; clone_size: many; d_call: TRBD2; cdr3_nt: TGCAGCGTTGACCCAATAGCGGGAGCAACAAATGAGCAGTTCTTC; cdr3_aa: CSVDPIAGATNEQFF
cdr3_length: 12; j_call: TRBJ1-4; v_call: TRBV2; clone_size: NA; d_call: NA; cdr3_nt: TGTGCCAGCAGTGAAGGGACGGAAAAACTGTTTTTT; cdr3_aa: CASSEGTEKLFF
cdr3_length: 18; j_call: TRBJ2-3; v_call: TRBV20-1; clone_size: NA; d_call: TRBD2; cdr3_nt: TGCAGTGCAAGCCGACTAGCGGGGGGAATATTTAGCCCAGATACGCAGTATTTT; cdr3_aa: CSASRLAGGIFSPDTQYF
cdr3_length: 14; j_call: TRBJ2-3; v_call: TRBV19; clone_size: NA; d_call: NA; cdr3_nt: TGTGCCACTGACACAGGGCCTAGCACAGATACGCAGTATTTT; cdr3_aa: CATDTGPSTDTQYF
cdr3_length: 16; j_call: TRBJ2-7; v_call: TRBV15; clone_size: NA; d_call: TRBD1; cdr3_nt: TGTGCCACCAGCAGAGATCCAGGACAGGGTACAGCCGAGCAGTACTTC; cdr3_aa: CATSRDPGQGTAEQYF
cdr3_length: 15; j_call: TRBJ1-5; v_call: TRBV10-3; clone_size: few; d_call: NA; cdr3_nt: TGTGCCAGCAGTGCCGGCAAGTATAGCAGTCAGCCCCAGCATTTT; cdr3_aa: CASSAGKYSSQPQHF
cdr3_length: 14; j_call: TRBJ1-1; v_call: TRBV7-2; clone_size: NA; d_call: NA; cdr3_nt: TGTGCCAGCAGCTTAGTGGCTACGAACACTGAAGCTTTCTTT; cdr3_aa: CASSLVATNTEAFF
cdr3_length: 14; j_call: TRBJ1-1; v_call: TRBV5-1; clone_size: many; d_call: NA; cdr3_nt: TGCGCCAGTATGGCAGGGTTAACGGACACTGAAGCTTTCTTT; cdr3_aa: CASMAGLTDTEAFF
cdr3_length: 16; j_call: TRBJ1-5; v_call: TRBV5-5; clone_size: few; d_call: TRBD1; cdr3_nt: TGTGCCAGCAGCTTGGACTCGGGGACAGGGAATCAGCCCCAGCATTTT; cdr3_aa: CASSLDSGTGNQPQHF
cdr3_length: 17; j_call: TRBJ2-1; v_call: TRBV19; clone_size: NA; d_call: NA; cdr3_nt: TGTGCCAGTAGTATAGCGGTTTGGCTTAGCTCCTACAATGAGCAGTTCTTC; cdr3_aa: CASSIAVWLSSYNEQFF
cdr3_length: 19; j_call: TRBJ1-5; v_call: TRBV19; clone_size: NA; d_call: NA; cdr3_nt: TGTGCCAGTAGTATGGGGCTAGAGGGCGGGTTCTATAGCAATCAGCCCCAGCATTTT; cdr3_aa: CASSMGLEGGFYSNQPQHF
cdr3_length: 16; j_call: TRBJ1-2; v_call: TRBV6-1; clone_size: few; d_call: NA; cdr3_nt: TGTGCCAGCAGTGATCCGGATTGGGGACAAGACTATGGCTACACCTTC; cdr3_aa: CASSDPDWGQDYGYTF
cdr3_length: 16; j_call: TRBJ1-6; v_call: TRBV3-1; clone_size: few; d_call: NA; cdr3_nt: TGTGCCAGCAGCCAAGGTCCCGGGGGTGAAGGTTCACCCCTCCACTTT; cdr3_aa: CASSQGPGGEGSPLHF
cdr3_length: 17; j_call: TRBJ2-3; v_call: TRBV11-2; clone_size: once; d_call: TRBD2; cdr3_nt: TGTGCCAGCAGCTTCGGATCATGGCGGGGGGGCCCAGATACGCAGTATTTT; cdr3_aa: CASSFGSWRGGPDTQYF
cdr3_length: 15; j_call: TRBJ2-5; v_call: TRBV15; clone_size: NA; d_call: TRBD1; cdr3_nt: TGTGCCACCAGCAGCAAGACAGGGGCGGGGGAGACCCAGTACTTC; cdr3_aa: CATSSKTGAGETQYF
cdr3_length: 15; j_call: TRBJ1-2; v_call: TRBV10-3; clone_size: many; d_call: TRBD1; cdr3_nt: TGTGCCATCAGTTCCGGGACAGCTATAAACTATGGCTACACCTTC; cdr3_aa: CAISSGTAINYGYTF
cdr3_length: 14; j_call: TRBJ2-7; v_call: TRBV20-1; clone_size: many; d_call: TRBD1; cdr3_nt: TGCAGTGCCAGATCCGGGACAGGGACCTACGAGCAGTACTTC; cdr3_aa: CSARSGTGTYEQYF
cdr3_length: 16; j_call: TRBJ2-6; v_call: TRBV19; clone_size: many; d_call: NA; cdr3_nt: TGTGCCAGTAGTATCGGACCACACTCTGGGGCCAACGTCCTGACTTTC; cdr3_aa: CASSIGPHSGANVLTF
cdr3_length: 15; j_call: TRBJ2-3; v_call: TRBV12-3/TRBV12-4; clone_size: once; d_call: TRBD1; cdr3_nt: TGTGCCAGCACTTTACAGGGGTTCCCGGCAGATACGCAGTGTTTT; cdr3_aa: CASTLQGFPADTQCF
cdr3_length: 15; j_call: TRBJ1-1; v_call: TRBV19; clone_size: NA; d_call: NA; cdr3_nt: TGTGCCAGTAGGATTACCACGGACGGAAACACTGAAGCTTTCTTT; cdr3_aa: CASRITTDGNTEAFF
cdr3_length: 17; j_call: TRBJ1-5; v_call: TRBV19; clone_size: many; d_call: NA; cdr3_nt: TGTGCCAGTAGTATAGATCGATGGGGGGTTAGCAATCAGCCCCAGCATTTT; cdr3_aa: CASSIDRWGVSNQPQHF
cdr3_length: 16; j_call: TRBJ1-2; v_call: TRBV24-1; clone_size: many; d_call: NA; cdr3_nt: TGTGCCACCAGTGATTACCGGGACAAGGGGTACTATGGCTACACCTTC; cdr3_aa: CATSDYRDKGYYGYTF
cdr3_length: 12; j_call: TRBJ2-7; v_call: TRBV2; clone_size: NA; d_call: TRBD1; cdr3_nt: TGTGCCAGCAGCGCGGGACAGGGCGAGCAGTACTTC; cdr3_aa: CASSAGQGEQYF
cdr3_length: 15; j_call: TRBJ1-1; v_call: TRBV5-5; clone_size: NA; d_call: NA; cdr3_nt: TGTGCCAGCAGCCAGGAGACAGAGATGAACACTGAAGCTTTCTTT; cdr3_aa: CASSQETEMNTEAFF
cdr3_length: 15; j_call: TRBJ2-2; v_call: TRBV2; clone_size: many; d_call: NA; cdr3_nt: TGTGCCAGCAGTCCAGAGAGGGCTGGGACCGGGGAGCTGTTTTTT; cdr3_aa: CASSPERAGTGELFF
cdr3_length: 14; j_call: TRBJ2-1; v_call: TRBV30; clone_size: NA; d_call: TRBD1; cdr3_nt: TGTGCCAAATCTAGGGGGCTAAACTACAATGAGCAGTTCTTC; cdr3_aa: CAKSRGLNYNEQFF
cdr3_length: 14; j_call: TRBJ1-1; v_call: TRBV2; clone_size: many; d_call: NA; cdr3_nt: TGTGCCAGCAGCCTCCGTCTGAGGGACACTGAAGCTTTCTTT; cdr3_aa: CASSLRLRDTEAFF
cdr3_length: 18; j_call: TRBJ2-5; v_call: TRBV7-8; clone_size: few; d_call: TRBD2; cdr3_nt: TGTGCCAGCAGCTTACCCCGACTAGCGGGAGGGCCGGGGGAGACCCAGTACTTC; cdr3_aa: CASSLPRLAGGPGETQYF
cdr3_length: 14; j_call: TRBJ2-7; v_call: TRBV7-3; clone_size: NA; d_call: TRBD2; cdr3_nt: TGTGCCAGCAGCCCAACCGGGGGGGCGCGAGAGCAGTACTTC; cdr3_aa: CASSPTGGAREQYF
cdr3_length: 18; j_call: TRBJ1-4; v_call: TRBV7-9; clone_size: NA; d_call: TRBD1; cdr3_nt: TGTGCCAGCAGCCGGACAGGGGCGTGGAAAGCAACTAATGAAAAACTGTTTTTT; cdr3_aa: CASSRTGAWKATNEKLFF
cdr3_length: 16; j_call: TRBJ1-2; v_call: TRBV11-2; clone_size: many; d_call: TRBD1; cdr3_nt: TGTGCCAGCAGCTTAGATCTGACAGGGGGTAACTATGGCTACACCTTC; cdr3_aa: CASSLDLTGGNYGYTF
cdr3_length: 15; j_call: TRBJ1-6; v_call: TRBV9; clone_size: NA; d_call: NA; cdr3_nt: TGTGCCCGCAGCGTAGGTGTAGGTTATAATTCACCCCTCCACTTT; cdr3_aa: CARSVGVGYNSPLHF
cdr3_length: 15; j_call: TRBJ1-6; v_call: TRBV10-3; clone_size: NA; d_call: TRBD1; cdr3_nt: TGTGCCATCAGTTACGGGACAGGCTATAATTCACCCCTCCACTTT; cdr3_aa: CAISYGTGYNSPLHF
cdr3_length: 15; j_call: TRBJ2-2; v_call: TRBV10-1; clone_size: many; d_call: TRBD1; cdr3_nt: TGCGCCAGCAGTGGGGGACAGGGGAACACCGGGGAGCTGTTTTTT; cdr3_aa: CASSGGQGNTGELFF
cdr3_length: 12; j_call: TRBJ1-4; v_call: TRBV12-3/TRBV12-4; clone_size: NA; d_call: NA; cdr3_nt: TGTGCCAGCAGTCGTACGAGAGAAAAACTGTTTTTT; cdr3_aa: CASSRTREKLFF
cdr3_length: 16; j_call: TRBJ1-2; v_call: TRBV19; clone_size: many; d_call: TRBD1; cdr3_nt: TGTGCCAGTGTTGTCTCGGCGGCAGGGGGGTATTACGGCTACACCTTC; cdr3_aa: CASVVSAAGGYYGYTF
cdr3_length: 18; j_call: TRBJ1-2; v_call: TRBV10-3; clone_size: NA; d_call: TRBD1; cdr3_nt: TGTGCCATCAGTGAGAATAGCGGGGGGGCCGGGACAGGGAACGGCTACGCCTTC; cdr3_aa: CAISENSGGAGTGNGYAF
cdr3_length: 20; j_call: TRBJ2-1; v_call: TRBV14; clone_size: few; d_call: TRBD2; cdr3_nt: TGTGCCAGCAGCCAAGGCGGACTACCCTTAAGACTAGCGGGGTCGCATGAGCAGTTCTTC; cdr3_aa: CASSQGGLPLRLAGSHEQFF
cdr3_length: 15; j_call: TRBJ2-1; v_call: TRBV5-4; clone_size: NA; d_call: TRBD2; cdr3_nt: TGTGCCAGCAGTTTGACTAGCGGCGCATACGATGAGCAGTTCTTC; cdr3_aa: CASSLTSGAYDEQFF
cdr3_length: 15; j_call: TRBJ1-5; v_call: TRBV11-1; clone_size: many; d_call: NA; cdr3_nt: TGTGCCAGCAGCCTAGACTATGGGGGGAACCAGCCCCAGCATTTT; cdr3_aa: CASSLDYGGNQPQHF
cdr3_length: 18; j_call: TRBJ2-3; v_call: TRBV14; clone_size: few; d_call: NA; cdr3_nt: TGTGCCAGCAGCCGAAGCTCCGGAACCCGACAAAGCACAGATACGCAGTATTTT; cdr3_aa: CASSRSSGTRQSTDTQYF
cdr3_length: 14; j_call: TRBJ1-6; v_call: TRBV30; clone_size: NA; d_call: NA; cdr3_nt: TGTGCCTGGCTACGTGCAGGGCGGAATTCACCCCTCAACTTT; cdr3_aa: CAWLRAGRNSPLNF
cdr3_length: 15; j_call: TRBJ1-1; v_call: TRBV10-2; clone_size: many; d_call: NA; cdr3_nt: TGCGCCAGCAGCCCTCTGGCAGCCCTTGGGACTGAAGCTTTCTTT; cdr3_aa: CASSPLAALGTEAFF
cdr3_length: 11; j_call: TRBJ1-5; v_call: TRBV15; clone_size: NA; d_call: NA; cdr3_nt: TGTGCCACCAGCAGGGGACAGCCCCAGCATTTT; cdr3_aa: CATSRGQPQHF
cdr3_length: 13; j_call: TRBJ1-1; v_call: TRBV15; clone_size: NA; d_call: NA; cdr3_nt: TGTGCCACCAGCAGTATAGGTAAAACTGAAGCTTTCTTT; cdr3_aa: CATSSIGKTEAFF
cdr3_length: 17; j_call: TRBJ1-6; v_call: TRBV19; clone_size: NA; d_call: NA; cdr3_nt: TGTGCCAGTAAGGAGACAGGAGAAGGACCCTATAATTCACCCCTCCACTTT; cdr3_aa: CASKETGEGPYNSPLHF
cdr3_length: 14; j_call: TRBJ1-6; v_call: TRBV12-5; clone_size: many; d_call: NA; cdr3_nt: TGTGCTAGTGGTTTGGGGCCGAATAATTCACCCCTCCACTTT; cdr3_aa: CASGLGPNNSPLHF